This TCR beta chain was identified during a study of cytomegalovirus exposure and HLA in healthy donors (TCRdb year 2017). Regarding the complete study: An earlier analysis of 587 of the donors reported 250 to 300 Gb of sequence data and 95 million to 140 million unique TCR beta sequences obtained from some 200 million T cells. An early release that covered some 640 HLA-typed donors contained approximately 320 gigabases of sequencing data and some 87 million unique TCR sequences. Of the roughly 390 genotyped donors, about 80% fell in the genetic ancestry cluster associated with self-reported Caucasian donors. The study aimed to test whether signatures of past pathogen exposure could be identified by cataloging public T cell receptors. The study profiled the T cell repertoires of around 700 subjects by immunosequencing and related them to cytomegalovirus serostatus. In addition to the first cohort of 666 subjects, a separate validation cohort of 130 or so different subjects was used. High-throughput TCR immunosequencing, statistical association of individual TCRs with disease status, and machine learning were combined to predict cytomegalovirus infection status. A later analysis re-examined previously published TCR beta repertoires from more than 650 donors and added high-resolution HLA genotyping to investigate patterns of TCR occurrence. Rather than using new phenotypic data, the later analysis identified candidate immune exposures from TCR beta sequences and from how often those sequences occurred across donors. An earlier analysis of fewer than 750 of the donors used high-throughput TCR beta sequencing to judge whether each TCR beta V gene segment behaved as functional or pseudogenic. Donor age, sex, ethnicity and CMV serostatus were compiled together with the repertoire data. Genome-wide SNP genotypes for about 55% of the roughly 670 donors were used in a later genetic analysis, which treated that subset as a discovery cohort. Every discovery cohort repertoire had been produced on one sequencing platform. HLA typing included class I and class II loci at four-digit resolution. The number of typed donors differed by locus: about 620-630 for A, B, C, DRB1 and DQB1; 500 to 550 for DQA1; around 610 for DPA1; and roughly 450 for DPB1. Five DR-DQ haplotypes were treated as single units for association and clustering because of strong linkage in the cohort. Among almost 400 genotyped donors of the cohort, an average of approximately 240,000 unique TCR beta nucleotide sequences were sequenced per donor, around 18% of them non-productive. General study outcomes and caveats: Because some donors lacked HLA typing at each locus, the association tests relied only on the typed subset. A later genetic analysis reported fewer N-insertions in productive TCRs among donors in an Asian-associated ancestry cluster than the roughly 640-donor mean. In vitro tests confirmed that a few of the cytomegalovirus-associated TCR beta chains recognize cytomegalovirus antigens. Several of the top co-occurrence clusters appeared to be linked to parvovirus B19, influenza, CMV and Epstein-Barr virus, according to a later analysis. Some IMGT-functional V segments, including TRBV6-2 and TRBV6-3, could not be distinguished by the 87-base-pair reads and were therefore excluded. In a later analysis, the rate of TCR association differed among HLA loci, with DRB1 alleles having the most associated TCRs and HLA-C alleles having the fewest. Because counts were too low, 15 to 20 rarely observed V segments, including chromosome 9 orphons, were left out of the earlier analysis of 500 to 650 of the donors. A later analysis found that HLA-associated TCR beta chains were more clonally expanded and had lower generation probabilities than equally common non-associated chains. The only immune exposure information available for the cohort was CMV serostatus. Specific HLA alleles were associated with 18,000 or so TCR beta sequences at a false discovery rate of 0.05 in a later analysis. The sequencing pipeline was judged likely to have produced a cluster of highly shared sequence variants as a technical artifact. In a later analysis, most CMV-associated TCR beta chains were found to appear HLA-restricted, with HLA associations seemingly driven largely by CMV exposure. A further reported finding was that TCR beta sequences accurately predicted the HLA-A and HLA-B alleles for most subjects in the first cohort. The classifier was reported to diagnose cytomegalovirus status with high specificity and sensitivity in both the original cohort and the validation cohort. A later genetic analysis associated a missense DCLRE1C variant with V-gene and J-gene trimming of TCR beta chains, and an independent cohort replicated the association. Assigning TCR associations to individual alleles was difficult when HLA alleles, especially DR and DQ, strongly co-occurred. Linkage disequilibrium might explain the correlated functional status among segregating V segments, but an unknown experimental factor could not be ruled out. In an earlier analysis of about 600 of the donors, most TCR beta V segments appeared in productive rearrangements about 90% or about 30% of the time, broadly matching IMGT annotations. It was suggested by the authors that the approach could potentially be generalized to other disease states and immunological phenotypes. Most TCR sequences were observed very rarely across donors, whereas some public TCRs were present in many individuals. Presence/absence analyses assumed roughly uniform sequencing depth across donors, an assumption that may not hold. In the study, about 150 TCR beta chains were listed as associated with cytomegalovirus. In this cohort, only TCR beta chains were sequenced, and detectable features were limited by the absence of alpha or paired-chain data.

Trimming leaves V shorter by 7 bases and J shorter by 5 bases, with the junction holding 10 bases beyond the gene matches. Inclusive of the bounding cysteine and phenylalanine, the CDR3 is 15 residues long. Kept here is only the CDR3 DNA, which spans 45 bases and is read in frame from base 1. Based on the germline V gene (reference sequence), the CDR1 and CDR2 sequences are LNHDA and SQIVND. The cohort comprised around 690 healthy bone marrow donors. At the time of sampling, all cohort members were nominally healthy, though unrecorded immune exposures were likely present. The donor tested CMV seronegative and was one of the 352 seronegative cohort members. A peripheral blood sample was collected from each donor, and TCR beta sequencing was performed on peripheral blood mononuclear cells. Genomic DNA extraction from the blood cell samples was performed with the Qiagen DNeasy Blood Extraction Kit. Libraries came from the immunoSEQ multiplex PCR assay. For the multiplex PCR, a mixture combining 60 forward primers for TCR Vbeta segments and 13 reverse primers for TCR Jbeta segments was used. Amplification of the CDR3 region of rearranged TCR beta genes was performed with a multiplex PCR assay on genomic DNA. The amplified TCR beta libraries were sequenced on the Illumina HiSeq System as 87-base-pair reads. The authors processed their data as follows. A later analysis tallied 75 million to 95 million unique TCR beta chains across the approximately 670 repertoires, and some 12 million of those chains were shared by two or more donors. Raw reads were error-corrected and collapsed into unique sequences with a nearest-neighbor algorithm that merged closely related sequences to remove PCR and sequencing errors. To assign V, D and J gene segments, CDR3 sequences were aligned to IMGT reference sequences. Each retained sequence needed at least a six-nucleotide match to both a V gene segment and a J gene segment. A rearrangement counted as productive if the CDR3 had no stop codons and remained in frame with V and J, and every other rearrangement counted as non-productive. Following IMGT convention, CDR3 was defined as the stretch from the second conserved V-encoded cysteine to the conserved J-encoded phenylalanine. The earlier analysis of about 610 of the donors excluded any sequence lacking an unambiguous match to a single V gene segment. In an earlier analysis of approximately 500 of the donors, a V segment was called functional when productive rearrangements were above 56.7%, and segregating when the standard deviation between donors exceeded 5%. To diagnose cytomegalovirus status from the catalog of TCR beta chain sequences, a statistical classification framework was built. In a later analysis, V and J genes were assigned by comparing TCR nucleotide sequences against IMGT/GENE-DB human TR gene sequences. In a later analysis, CDR3 sequences and most-parsimonious VDJ recombination scenarios were assigned using the TCRdist pipeline. In a later analysis, every TCR beta chain was defined by the combination of its CDR3 amino acid sequence and its V-gene family, and reads without a unique V-gene family were dropped. As a way to deal with suspected cross-contamination and a sequencing artifact, a later analysis dropped nearly 600 nucleotide sequences that were highly shared and had low generation probability. For each public chain, a later analysis derived a clonal expansion index from normalized ranks of inferred template counts within each repertoire. A later analysis computed generation probabilities with a VDJ recombination model fitted to out-of-frame rearrangements, and checked the results against IGoR. In a later analysis, hypergeometric tests were used to score TCR-TCR, TCR-HLA and TCR-CMV co-occurrence, with a repertoire-size bias correction applied to TCR pairs. False discovery rates were estimated in a later analysis by permuting HLA or CMV assignments 20 times. In a later analysis, co-occurring TCRs were grouped using DBSCAN, and TCRdist sequence similarity was added for clustering within HLA-allele-positive subsets. Co-occurrence clustering excluded repertoires with fewer than 30,000 or more than 120,000 public chains, plus five with anomalous nucleotide sharing. Entries here come from immuneACCESS through TCRdb and include only in-frame sequences with V and J called. Some clones fail to appear in such tables; in the studies checked, an unresolved V gene covers under half of the shortfall, and the cause of the remainder is unknown. V and J calls plus clone size are reproduced from that table; the DNA served to infer D and trimming. Here the sample has fewer than 200,000 clones; approximately 77% occur a single time. Less than 2% of the sample rests with the top ten.

As to this clone: The antigen it recognizes is unknown. Base quality data are lacking; no much larger clone is found one base away.

The TCR originated in a male donor in good health and CMV-seronegative. The rearrangement joined TRBV19 to TRBJ1-5; TRBD1 lines up with 8 middle nucleotides. Sample: PBMCs. The CDR3 corresponds to CASTKYSGGDQPQHF. The DNA reads as follows: TGTGCCAGTACCAAATATTCAGGGGGCGATCAGCCCCAGCATTTT.